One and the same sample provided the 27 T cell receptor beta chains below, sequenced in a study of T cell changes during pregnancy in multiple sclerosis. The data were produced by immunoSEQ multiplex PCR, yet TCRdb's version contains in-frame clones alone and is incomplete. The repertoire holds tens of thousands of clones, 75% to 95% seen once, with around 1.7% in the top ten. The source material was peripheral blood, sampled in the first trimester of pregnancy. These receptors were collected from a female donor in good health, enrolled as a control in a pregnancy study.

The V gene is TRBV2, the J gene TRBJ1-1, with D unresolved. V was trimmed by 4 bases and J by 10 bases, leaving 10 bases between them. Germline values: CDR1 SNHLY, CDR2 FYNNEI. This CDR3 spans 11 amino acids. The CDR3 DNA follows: TGTGCCAGCAGTGTGGAGGCATCAGCTTTCTTT. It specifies CASSVEASAFF.

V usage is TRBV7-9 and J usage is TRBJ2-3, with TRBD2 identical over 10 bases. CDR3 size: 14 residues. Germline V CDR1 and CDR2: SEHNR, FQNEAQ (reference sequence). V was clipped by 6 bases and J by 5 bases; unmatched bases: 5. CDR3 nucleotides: TGTGCCAGCAGGAGCGGGGGGGCCGAAGATACGCAGTATTTT. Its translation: CASRSGGAEDTQYF.

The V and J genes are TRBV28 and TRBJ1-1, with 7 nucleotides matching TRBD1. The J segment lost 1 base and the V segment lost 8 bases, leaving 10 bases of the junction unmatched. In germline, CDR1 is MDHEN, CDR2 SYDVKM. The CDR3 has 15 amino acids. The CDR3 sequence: CASGGQVLGNTEAFF. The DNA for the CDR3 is TGTGCCAGCGGCGGACAGGTTTTAGGGAACACTGAAGCTTTCTTT.

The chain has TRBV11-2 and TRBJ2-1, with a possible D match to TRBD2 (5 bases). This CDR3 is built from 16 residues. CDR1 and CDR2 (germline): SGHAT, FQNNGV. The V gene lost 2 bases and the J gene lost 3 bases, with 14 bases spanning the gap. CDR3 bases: TGTGCCAGCAGCTTATCGACTACCGTCGGCTACAATGAGCAGTTCTTC. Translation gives CASSLSTTVGYNEQFF.

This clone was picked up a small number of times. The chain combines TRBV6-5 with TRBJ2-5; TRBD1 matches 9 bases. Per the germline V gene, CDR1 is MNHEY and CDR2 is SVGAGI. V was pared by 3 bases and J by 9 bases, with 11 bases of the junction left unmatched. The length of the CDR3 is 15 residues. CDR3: CASSYRPDRGQAQYF. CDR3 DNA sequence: TGTGCCAGCAGTTATCGTCCGGACAGGGGACAAGCCCAGTACTTC.

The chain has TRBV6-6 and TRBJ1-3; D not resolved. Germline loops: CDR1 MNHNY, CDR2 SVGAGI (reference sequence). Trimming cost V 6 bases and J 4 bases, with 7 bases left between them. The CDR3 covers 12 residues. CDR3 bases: TGTGCCAGCAGGCCCGGGGGAAACACCATATATTTT. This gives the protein CASRPGGNTIYF.

Here the CDR3 reads CASSSGTGGEQYF. CDR3 in DNA: TGTGCCAGCAGTTCCGGGACAGGGGGCGAGCAGTACTTC. The chain joins TRBV5-6 to TRBJ2-7; 11 bases agree with TRBD1. The CDR3 loop spans 13 amino acids. Germline CDR1 reads SGHDT; CDR2 reads YYEEEE. J gave up 6 bases and V 5 bases, and 4 bases lay outside the gene matches.

The CDR3 sequence: CASSWSGTASFWGANVLTF. The CDR3 nucleotides are TGTGCCAGCAGCTGGTCCGGGACAGCGTCGTTTTGGGGGGCCAACGTCCTGACTTTC. V is TRBV7-8 and J is TRBJ2-6; TRBD1 matches 7 bases. The J segment lost 4 bases and the V segment lost 4 bases, leaving 16 bases of the junction unmatched. This CDR3 is built from 19 residues. CDR1 and CDR2 (germline): SGHVS, FQNEAQ. Combining the CDR3 with reference TRBV7-8 and TRBJ2-6 gives the whole variable domain GAGVSQSPRYKVAKRGQDVALRCDPISGHVSLFWYQQALGQGPEFLTYFQNEAQLDKSGLPSDRFFAERPEGSVSTLKIQRTQQEDSAVYLCASSWSGTASFWGANVLTFGAGSRLTVL.

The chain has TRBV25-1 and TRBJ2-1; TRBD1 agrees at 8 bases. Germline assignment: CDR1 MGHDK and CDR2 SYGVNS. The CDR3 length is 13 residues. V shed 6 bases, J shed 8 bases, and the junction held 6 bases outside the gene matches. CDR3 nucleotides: TGTGCCAGCAGGCAGGGGGCGGTCGATGAGCAGTTCTTC. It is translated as CASRQGAVDEQFF.

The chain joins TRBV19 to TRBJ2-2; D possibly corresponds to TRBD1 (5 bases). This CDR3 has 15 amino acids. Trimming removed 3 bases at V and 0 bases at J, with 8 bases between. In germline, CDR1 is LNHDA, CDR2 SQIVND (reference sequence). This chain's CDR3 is CASSIDSSNTGELFF. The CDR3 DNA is TGTGCCAGTAGTATCGACAGCTCGAACACCGGGGAGCTGTTTTTT.

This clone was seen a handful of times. CDR3 sequence: CAYDRGYEQFF. The CDR3 bases are TGTGCCTATGACAGGGGGTATGAGCAGTTCTTC. The V and J genes are TRBV30 and TRBJ2-1, with 9 bases identical to TRBD1. The CDR3 consists of 11 residues. The V gene end was trimmed by 7 bases and the J gene end by 8 bases; junction bases not matched to a gene: 3. Germline CDR1 reads GTSNPN; CDR2 reads SVGIG (reference sequence).

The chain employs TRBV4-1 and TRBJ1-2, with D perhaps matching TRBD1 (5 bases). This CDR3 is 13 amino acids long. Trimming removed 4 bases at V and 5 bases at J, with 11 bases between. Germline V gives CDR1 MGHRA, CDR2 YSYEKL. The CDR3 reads CASSRQGGYGYTF. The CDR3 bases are TGCGCCAGCAGCCGTCAGGGAGGGTATGGCTACACCTTC.

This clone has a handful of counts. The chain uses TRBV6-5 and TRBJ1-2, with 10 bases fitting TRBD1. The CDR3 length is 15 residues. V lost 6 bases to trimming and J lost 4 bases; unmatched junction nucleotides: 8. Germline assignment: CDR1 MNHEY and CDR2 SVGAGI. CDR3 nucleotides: TGTGCCAGCAGGGACAGGGGGACCCGTGGCTATGGCTACACCTTC. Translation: CASRDRGTRGYGYTF.

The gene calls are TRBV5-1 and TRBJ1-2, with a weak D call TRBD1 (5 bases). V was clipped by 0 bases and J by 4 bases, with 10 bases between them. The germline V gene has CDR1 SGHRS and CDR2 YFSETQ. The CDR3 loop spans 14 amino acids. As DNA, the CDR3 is TGCGCCAGCAGCTTGGCCGGGGGGATCTATGGCTACACCTTC. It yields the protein CASSLAGGIYGYTF. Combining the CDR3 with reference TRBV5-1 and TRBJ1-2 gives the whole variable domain KAGVTQTPRYLIKTRGQQVTLSCSPISGHRSVSWYQQTPGQGLQFLFEYFSETQRNKGNFPGRFSGRQFSNSRSEMNVSTLELGDSALYLCASSLAGGIYGYTFGSGTRLTVV.

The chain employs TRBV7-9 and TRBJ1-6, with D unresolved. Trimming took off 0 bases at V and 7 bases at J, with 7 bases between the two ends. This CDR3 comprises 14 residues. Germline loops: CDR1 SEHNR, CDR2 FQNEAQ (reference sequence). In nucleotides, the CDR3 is TGTGCCAGCAGCTTAGCCACAGTGAATTCACCCCTCCACTTT. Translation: CASSLATVNSPLHF.

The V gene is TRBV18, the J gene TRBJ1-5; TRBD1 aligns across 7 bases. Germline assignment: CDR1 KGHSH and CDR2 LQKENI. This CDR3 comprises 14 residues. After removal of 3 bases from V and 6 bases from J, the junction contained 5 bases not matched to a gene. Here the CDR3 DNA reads TGTGCCAGCTCACCGACAGGGTTTTTTCAGCCCCAGCATTTT. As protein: CASSPTGFFQPQHF.

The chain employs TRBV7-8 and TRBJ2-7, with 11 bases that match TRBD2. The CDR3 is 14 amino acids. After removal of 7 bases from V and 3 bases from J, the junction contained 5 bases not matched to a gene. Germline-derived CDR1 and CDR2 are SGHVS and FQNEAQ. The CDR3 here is CASTLGTSGYEQYF. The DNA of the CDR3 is TGTGCCAGCACCCTCGGGACTAGCGGCTACGAGCAGTACTTC.

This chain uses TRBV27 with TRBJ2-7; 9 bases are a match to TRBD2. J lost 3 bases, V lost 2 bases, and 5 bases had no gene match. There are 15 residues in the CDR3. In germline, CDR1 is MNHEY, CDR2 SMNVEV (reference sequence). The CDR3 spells CASSLLAGLDYEQYF. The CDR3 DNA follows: TGTGCCAGCAGTTTACTAGCGGGGTTGGACTACGAGCAGTACTTC.

CDR3 in DNA: TGTGCCAGCAGCCTCATGAACTTCTACGAGCAGTACTTC. It codes for CASSLMNFYEQYF. The chain joins TRBV7-2 to TRBJ2-7; D gene ambiguous. The CDR3 runs to 13 residues. CDR1 is SGHTA, CDR2 FQGNSA, per germline. V was shortened by 5 bases and J by 3 bases, with 11 bases between the two germline ends.

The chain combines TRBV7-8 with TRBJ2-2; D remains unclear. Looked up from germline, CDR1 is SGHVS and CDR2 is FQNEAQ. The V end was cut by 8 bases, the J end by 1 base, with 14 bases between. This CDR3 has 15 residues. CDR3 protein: CASPGSPENTGELFF. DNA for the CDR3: TGTGCCAGCCCGGGTTCCCCCGAGAACACCGGGGAGCTGTTTTTT. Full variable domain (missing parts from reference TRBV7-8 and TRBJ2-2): GAGVSQSPRYKVAKRGQDVALRCDPISGHVSLFWYQQALGQGPEFLTYFQNEAQLDKSGLPSDRFFAERPEGSVSTLKIQRTQQEDSAVYLCASPGSPENTGELFFGEGSRLTVL.

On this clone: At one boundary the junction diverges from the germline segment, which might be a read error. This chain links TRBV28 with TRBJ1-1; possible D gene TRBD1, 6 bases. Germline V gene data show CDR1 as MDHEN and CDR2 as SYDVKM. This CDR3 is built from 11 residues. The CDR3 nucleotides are TGTGCCACCAGTAGGGGGACTGAAGCTTTCTTT. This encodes CATSRGTEAFF.

The CDR3 sequence is CASSYSAGRSNYGYTF. The CDR3 coding sequence is TGTGCCAGCAGTTACTCCGCGGGCCGTTCTAACTATGGCTACACCTTC. The V and J genes are TRBV27 and TRBJ1-2; D is uncertain. V lost 4 bases, J lost 0 bases, and 15 bases lay in between. The CDR3 covers 16 residues. The germline CDR1 and CDR2 sequences are MNHEY and SMNVEV (reference sequence).

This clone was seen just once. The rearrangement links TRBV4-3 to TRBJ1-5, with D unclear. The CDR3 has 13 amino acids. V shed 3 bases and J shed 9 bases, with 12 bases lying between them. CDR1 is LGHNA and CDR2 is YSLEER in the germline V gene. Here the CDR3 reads CASSHGRLRPQHF. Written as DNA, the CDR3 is TGCGCCAGCAGCCACGGGAGGTTAAGGCCCCAGCATTTT.

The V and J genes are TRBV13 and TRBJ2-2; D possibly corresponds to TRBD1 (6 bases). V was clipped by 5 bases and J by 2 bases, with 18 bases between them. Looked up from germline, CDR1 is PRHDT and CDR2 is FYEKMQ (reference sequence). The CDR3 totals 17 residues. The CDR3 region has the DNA TGTGCCAGCAGCCTCAAGTCGGGACACCTAAACACCGGGGAGCTGTTTTTT. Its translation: CASSLKSGHLNTGELFF.

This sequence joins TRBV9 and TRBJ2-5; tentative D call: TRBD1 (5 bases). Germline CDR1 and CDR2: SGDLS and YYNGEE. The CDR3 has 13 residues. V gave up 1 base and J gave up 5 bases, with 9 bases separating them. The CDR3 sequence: CASSVRGTETQYF. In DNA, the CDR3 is TGTGCCAGCAGCGTAAGGGGAACGGAGACCCAGTACTTC.

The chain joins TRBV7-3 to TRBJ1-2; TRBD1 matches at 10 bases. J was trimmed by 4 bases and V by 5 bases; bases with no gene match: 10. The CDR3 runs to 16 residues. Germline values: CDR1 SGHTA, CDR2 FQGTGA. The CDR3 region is CASSDTGTGDVYGYTF. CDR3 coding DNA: TGTGCCAGCAGCGATACCGGGACAGGGGATGTCTATGGCTACACCTTC.

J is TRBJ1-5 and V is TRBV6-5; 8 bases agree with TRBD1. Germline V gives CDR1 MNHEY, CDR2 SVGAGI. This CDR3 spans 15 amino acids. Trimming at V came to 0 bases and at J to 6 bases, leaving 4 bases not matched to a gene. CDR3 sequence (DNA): TGTGCCAGCAGTTACTCTACAGGGGGAGGTCAGCCCCAGCATTTT. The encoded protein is CASSYSTGGGQPQHF.